These 32 T cell receptor beta chains originate from one sample sequenced in a study of blood T cells in healthy people across ages. A sample-barcoded 5' primer and a J-beta primer mix were used in a second PCR of roughly 6 to 11 cycles. TCRdb itself ran the 5' RACE reads through MiXCR, one entry per CDR3 protein. The sample contains about 1.4 million distinct CDR3 sequences, approximately 59% of which appear only once. Source material: blood. Receptors were obtained from a young man in good health.

This clonotype was seen just once. The CDR3 DNA is TGTGCCAGCAGTCCCACCAGGGATAATTCACCCCTCCACTTT. It encodes CASSPTRDNSPLHF. This sequence joins TRBV3-1 and TRBJ1-6; D is possibly TRBD1 (5 bases). Trimming pared 6 bases from V and 5 bases from J, leaving 11 bases between. Germline CDR1 reads LGHDT; CDR2 reads YNNKEL (reference sequence). CDR3 size: 14 residues.

There are a few counts of this clonotype. The gene calls are TRBV7-9 and TRBJ1-5; no clear D. The germline gives CDR1 SEHNR, CDR2 FQNEAQ (reference sequence). Trimming removed 4 bases from V and 7 bases from J, with 8 bases in between. The CDR3 runs 12 residues. This CDR3 is CASSYGMQPQHF. CDR3 nucleotides: TGTGCCAGCAGCTATGGGATGCAGCCCCAGCATTTT.

The gene calls are TRBV27 and TRBJ2-7, with D uncertain. CDR3 size: 13 residues. Germline loops: CDR1 MNHEY, CDR2 SMNVEV (reference sequence). V gave up 6 bases and J gave up 4 bases, with 13 bases separating them. Written as DNA, the CDR3 is TGTGCCAGCAGCCGGTCGGTTCGGTACGAGCAGTACTTC. It translates to CASSRSVRYEQYF.

This clonotype was detected only a few times. CDR3 sequence (DNA): TGTGCCAGCAGCCCCTCGGGAGGTAGCGGGGGGTACCTTGAGGATACGCAGTATTTT. Its translation is CASSPSGGSGGYLEDTQYF. The rearrangement joins TRBV4-2 to TRBJ2-3; 10 bases line up with TRBD2. The CDR3 spans 19 residues. The J segment lost 6 bases and the V segment lost 4 bases, leaving 19 bases of the junction unmatched. Germline values: CDR1 LGHNA, CDR2 YNFKEQ.

This clonotype appeared a few times. The chain links TRBV7-2 to TRBJ1-6; the match to TRBD1 covers 8 bases. Germline V CDR1 and CDR2: SGHTA, FQGNSA. J lost 4 bases, V lost 4 bases, and 3 bases had no gene match. The CDR3 contains 15 residues. CDR3 sequence reads: CASSWGQVYNSPLHF. The CDR3 DNA is TGTGCCAGCAGCTGGGGACAGGTTTATAATTCACCCCTCCACTTT.

The chain has TRBV7-8 and TRBJ2-5, with 7 bases matching TRBD2. The J call may be in error: the DNA end matches TRBJ2-1 better. The germline CDR1 and CDR2 sequences are SGHVS and FQNEAQ. The CDR3 runs 17 residues. In DNA form, the CDR3 reads TGTGCCAGCAGCTCGGGACCGGGACTACCCATCCAAGAGACCCAGTTCTTC. It encodes CASSSGPGLPIQETQFF.

V usage is TRBV29-1 and J usage is TRBJ2-1; D unresolved. CDR3 length equals 12 residues. The V gene's germline CDR1 is SQVTM and CDR2 ANQGSEA. Between the trimmed V and J ends, which lost 6 bases and 10 bases, there was a span of 16 bases. The CDR3 here is CSVKGPGDEQFF. Written as DNA, the CDR3 is TGCAGCGTCAAAGGGCCAGGAGACGAGCAGTTCTTC.

The chain uses TRBV10-3 and TRBJ1-2; D is possibly TRBD1 (5 bases). This CDR3 is built from 12 residues. Germline CDR1 ENHRY, CDR2 SYGVKD. V was shortened by 9 bases and J by 6 bases, with 14 bases between the two germline ends. The CDR3 nucleotides read TGTGCCATATCGACGGGGGAGGATGGCTACACCTTC. Translation gives CAISTGEDGYTF.

V is TRBV5-1 and J is TRBJ2-3, with TRBD2 as a possible D gene (6 bases). CDR1 SGHRS and CDR2 YFSETQ come from the germline V gene. With 8 bases removed from V and 0 bases from J, the gap between germline ends came to 16 bases. The CDR3 runs to 15 residues. The CDR3 reads CARVIAEPSTDTQYF. The CDR3 DNA sequence: TGCGCCAGGGTAATAGCGGAGCCTAGCACAGATACGCAGTATTTT.

The V gene is TRBV20-1, the J gene TRBJ2-6, with 8 bases fitting TRBD1. This CDR3 region has 20 residues. The germline CDR1 and CDR2 sequences are DFQATT and SNEGSKA (reference sequence). V dropped 0 bases and J dropped 0; count of bases not matched to a gene: 13. CDR3 sequence reads: CSARDHGDRFPNSGANVLTF. CDR3 nucleotide sequence: TGCAGTGCTAGAGATCATGGGGACAGGTTCCCTAACTCTGGGGCCAACGTCCTGACTTTC.

The V call is TRBV27, the J call TRBJ2-1, with D perhaps TRBD1 (6 bases). There are 16 residues in the CDR3. The germline V and J ends were trimmed by 4 bases and 4 bases, with 17 bases remaining between them. CDR1 is MNHEY and CDR2 is SMNVEV in the germline V gene (reference sequence). In DNA, the CDR3 is TGTGCCAGCAGTTCCTTTACAGGGAAAGGTTACAATGAGCAGTTCTTC. Protein: CASSSFTGKGYNEQFF.

J is TRBJ2-3 and V is TRBV6-6; a possible D gene is TRBD2 (5 bases). This CDR3 is built from 12 residues. Trimming shortened V by 8 bases and J by 4 bases, and 10 bases separated the two germline ends. Germline V gene sequence: CDR1 MNHNY, CDR2 SVGAGI (reference sequence). In DNA form, the CDR3 reads TGTGCCAGCTGGACGGGGTCAGATACGCAGTATTTT. Translating gives CASWTGSDTQYF.

This clonotype occurred a few times. This chain uses TRBV13 with TRBJ1-5; TRBD1 matches at 7 bases. The germline gives CDR1 PRHDT, CDR2 FYEKMQ (reference sequence). Trimming removed 3 bases from V and 1 base from J; junction bases left unmatched: 3. This CDR3 is built from 15 residues. The CDR3 reads CASSLSGGSNQPQHF. CDR3 DNA: TGTGCCAGCAGCTTGTCAGGGGGAAGCAATCAGCCCCAGCATTTT. The full variable domain, rest sourced from reference TRBV13 and TRBJ1-5, is AAGVIQSPRHLIKEKRETATLKCYPIPRHDTVYWYQQGPGQDPQFLISFYEKMQSDKGSIPDRFSAQQFSDYHSELNMSSLELGDSALYFCASSLSGGSNQPQHFGDGTRLSIL.

The sample holds one count of this clonotype. The rearrangement links TRBV6-6 to TRBJ1-4; D not resolved. Per germline, CDR1 MNHNY and CDR2 SVGAGI (reference sequence). Trimming cost V 4 bases and J 12 bases, with 9 bases left between them. CDR3 size: 11 residues. CDR3 coding DNA: TGTGCCAGCAGTTTGAACCAGGAACTGTTTTTT. It codes for CASSLNQELFF.

The chain has TRBV9 and TRBJ2-2; TRBD1 or TRBD2 may be the D gene (5 bases each). This CDR3 is built from 13 residues. Germline V lookup: CDR1 SGDLS, CDR2 YYNGEE. Trimming pared 2 bases from V and 6 bases from J, leaving 8 bases between. CDR3 nucleotide sequence: TGTGCCAGCAGCGTCGGGACGGCCGGGGAGCTGTTTTTT. Its translation: CASSVGTAGELFF.

The chain combines TRBV4-2 with TRBJ1-1; D gene ambiguous. Germline V CDR1 and CDR2: LGHNA, YNFKEQ. The V end lost 4 bases, the J end lost 4 bases, and 10 bases lay between the germline ends. The length of the CDR3 is 13 residues. The CDR3 DNA follows: TGTGCCAGCAGCCTGGTGACTACCACTGAAGCTTTCTTT. Encoded protein: CASSLVTTTEAFF.

J is TRBJ2-1 and V is TRBV20-1; no reliable D call. The CDR3 runs 10 residues. Germline V gives CDR1 DFQATT, CDR2 SNEGSKA (reference sequence). V was cut by 6 bases and J by 10 bases, with 10 bases left in between. The CDR3 loop is CSAPKGEQFF. The CDR3 bases are TGCAGTGCCCCCAAAGGGGAGCAGTTCTTC.

The chain uses TRBV20-1 and TRBJ2-7; D remains ambiguous. Germline V gene data show CDR1 as DFQATT and CDR2 as SNEGSKA (reference sequence). The CDR3 has 13 residues. Trimming removed 3 bases from V and 0 bases from J, with 9 bases in between. CDR3 residues: CSARLPSSYEQYF. CDR3 DNA sequence: TGCAGTGCTAGGTTGCCTAGCTCCTACGAGCAGTACTTC.

This chain connects TRBV15 to TRBJ2-1, with D possibly TRBD1 on 5 matching bases. The J call may be wrong; the DNA end is better matched by TRBJ2-7. Germline loops: CDR1 LNHNV, CDR2 YYDKDF (reference sequence). The CDR3 consists of 14 residues. CDR3 amino acids: CATSREGAAREQYF. CDR3 bases: TGTGCCACCAGCAGAGAAGGGGCAGCTCGGGAGCAGTACTTC.

The rearrangement joins TRBV4-1 to TRBJ2-4, with D perhaps TRBD1 (6 bases). The germline CDR1 and CDR2 sequences are MGHRA and YSYEKL. The CDR3 has 13 residues. The V end lost 4 bases, the J end lost 9 bases, and 13 bases lay between the germline ends. CDR3 in DNA: TGCGCCAGCAGCCTCCCAGGGGATAGCATTCAGTACTTC. Translating gives CASSLPGDSIQYF.

The chain has TRBV9 and TRBJ1-1, with D possibly TRBD1 on 6 matching bases. Germline CDR1 reads SGDLS; CDR2 reads YYNGEE. V was cut by 3 bases and J by 6 bases, with 9 bases left in between. The CDR3 contains 12 residues. DNA of the CDR3: TGTGCCAGCAGCGGGGACATTCCTGAAGCTTTCTTT. The encoded protein is CASSGDIPEAFF.

This chain uses TRBV20-1 with TRBJ2-1; possible D gene TRBD1, 5 bases. V lost 5 bases to trimming and J lost 8 bases, with 13 bases between them. Germline V gene sequence: CDR1 DFQATT, CDR2 SNEGSKA (reference sequence). This CDR3 spans 12 amino acids. The DNA for the CDR3 is TGCAGTGCTGAACCCCAGGGCTATGAGCAGTTCTTC. This sequence encodes CSAEPQGYEQFF.

This chain links TRBV29-1 with TRBJ2-7; D gene ambiguous. In germline, CDR1 is SQVTM, CDR2 ANQGSEA. The CDR3 totals 12 residues. Trimming left V 3 bases short and J 4 bases short, with 10 bases between. The CDR3 sequence is CSVERNGYEQYF. In DNA form, the CDR3 reads TGCAGCGTTGAGAGGAACGGGTACGAGCAGTACTTC.

The chain is built from TRBV3-1 and TRBJ2-1; D may match TRBD1 or TRBD2 (6 bases each). The CDR3 is made up of 14 amino acids. The V gene's germline CDR1 is LGHDT and CDR2 YNNKEL (reference sequence). V lost 0 bases and J lost 10, with 13 bases in between. CDR3 bases: TGTGCCAGCAGCCAAGAAGGGGGGCGGCTAGAGCAGTTCTTC. It specifies CASSQEGGRLEQFF.

As regards this clonotype: One base away lies a much larger clone, so this may be a sequencing read error. The genes are TRBV7-9 and TRBJ2-5; D gene ambiguous. Trimming stripped 1 base from V and 0 bases from J, with 15 bases between. Germline V CDR1 and CDR2: SEHNR, FQNEAQ (reference sequence). CDR3 length equals 17 residues. The CDR3 DNA follows: TGTGCCAGCAGCTTAGGCCAAGGGTCGACGAACCAAGAGACCCAGTACTTC. This codes for CASSLGQGSTNQETQYF.

This chain's CDR3 is CASSGITDTQYF. The CDR3 DNA follows: TGTGCCAGTAGCGGGATAACAGATACGCAGTATTTT. V gene TRBV19 combines with J gene TRBJ2-3, with D possibly being TRBD2 (5 bases). The CDR3 runs to 12 residues. In germline, CDR1 is LNHDA, CDR2 SQIVND (reference sequence). The V gene lost 6 bases and the J gene lost 3 bases, with 7 bases spanning the gap. The full variable domain, with the rest looked up from reference TRBV19 and TRBJ2-3, is DGGITQSPKYLFRKEGQNVTLSCEQNLNHDAMYWYRQDPGQGLRLIYYSQIVNDFQKGDIAEGYSVSREKKESFPLTVTSAQKNPTAFYLCASSGITDTQYFGPGTRLTVL.

The V and J genes are TRBV4-2 and TRBJ2-7; D call uncertain. The CDR3 spans 14 residues. Germline assignment: CDR1 LGHNA and CDR2 YNFKEQ. Trimming pared 1 base from V and 3 bases from J, leaving 10 bases between. This chain's CDR3 is CASSQGGADYEQYF. CDR3 coding DNA: TGTGCCAGCAGCCAAGGTGGCGCTGACTACGAGCAGTACTTC.

This clonotype was seen a few times. The J gene is TRBJ2-1, the V gene TRBV28; 8 nucleotides line up with TRBD2. CDR1 MDHEN and CDR2 SYDVKM come from the germline V gene. After removal of 5 bases from V and 5 bases from J, the junction contained 5 bases not matched to a gene. The CDR3 extends over 14 amino acids. The CDR3 region is CASSVAGPNNEQFF. CDR3 DNA sequence: TGTGCCAGCAGTGTAGCGGGGCCTAACAATGAGCAGTTCTTC.

The rearrangement uses TRBV10-3 and TRBJ2-7; 10 nucleotides match TRBD2. This CDR3 region has 14 residues. J lost 4 bases, V lost 5 bases, and 5 bases had no gene match. Germline CDR1 and CDR2: ENHRY and SYGVKD. CDR3 in DNA: TGTGCCATCAGTTTACTAGCGGGAAGGTACGAGCAGTACTTC. Translation gives CAISLLAGRYEQYF.

The V and J genes are TRBV18 and TRBJ2-7; TRBD2 is a possible D gene (5 bases). CDR1 is KGHSH and CDR2 is LQKENI in the germline V gene. With 2 bases removed from V and 3 bases from J, the gap between germline ends came to 14 bases. This CDR3 is 15 amino acids long. This chain's CDR3 is CASSPTDSPYYEQYF. In DNA, the CDR3 is TGTGCCAGCTCACCAACGGACTCACCTTACTACGAGCAGTACTTC.

The chain uses TRBV4-1 and TRBJ2-1; either TRBD1 or TRBD2 may fit D (5 bases each). The CDR3 loop spans 13 amino acids. CDR1 and CDR2 (germline): MGHRA, YSYEKL. V shed 4 bases and J shed 5 bases, with 9 bases lying between them. CDR3 region: CASSRDVDNEQFF. CDR3 DNA sequence: TGCGCCAGCAGCCGGGACGTTGACAATGAGCAGTTCTTC.

The CDR3 loop reads CASSPDRADEQFF. The DNA of the CDR3 is TGTGCCAGCAGCCCGGACAGGGCCGATGAGCAGTTCTTC. The rearrangement links TRBV12-3 or TRBV12-4 to TRBJ2-1; 8 nucleotides line up with TRBD1. CDR3 length: 13 residues. Trimming removed 6 bases from V and 8 bases from J; junction bases left unmatched: 6.